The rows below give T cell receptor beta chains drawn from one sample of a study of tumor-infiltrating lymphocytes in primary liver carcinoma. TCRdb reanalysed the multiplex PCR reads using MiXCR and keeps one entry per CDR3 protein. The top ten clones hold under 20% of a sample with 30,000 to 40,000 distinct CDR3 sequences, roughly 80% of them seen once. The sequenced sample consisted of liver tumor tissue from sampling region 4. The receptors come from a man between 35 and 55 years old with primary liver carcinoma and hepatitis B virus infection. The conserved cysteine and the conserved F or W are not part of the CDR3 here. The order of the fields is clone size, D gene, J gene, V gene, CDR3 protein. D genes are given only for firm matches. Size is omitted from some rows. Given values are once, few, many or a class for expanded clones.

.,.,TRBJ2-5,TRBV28,ANSSSTKVRETQY
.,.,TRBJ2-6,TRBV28,ASSSALALSGANAMT
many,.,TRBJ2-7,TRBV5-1,ASSLAGVSEQY
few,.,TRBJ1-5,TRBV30,AWALTGGHNQPQH
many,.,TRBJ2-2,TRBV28,ASTIGDPSTGKLF
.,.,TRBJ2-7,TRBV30,AWIFWGVGEQY
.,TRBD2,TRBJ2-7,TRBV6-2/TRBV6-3,ATSYDGRTSGIYEQY
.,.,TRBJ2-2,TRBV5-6,ASSLAPRITGELF
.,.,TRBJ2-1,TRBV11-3,ASSLGASDNQQF
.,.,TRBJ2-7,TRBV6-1,ASTNSVSLTYEQY
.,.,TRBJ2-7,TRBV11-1,PSCLTGSGEYEQY